This TCR beta chain was captured in a study of T cell responses to AZD1222 COVID-19 vaccine. Data came from immunoSEQ multiplex PCR; TCRdb stores just in-frame clones and leaves some out. This table has some 85,000 clones, approximately 86% appearing once. Overall study findings and caveats: Among vaccine-associated CD4 TCRs, coverage spanned spike, with dominance at 160-218 and 743-854. Every sample of the repertoires postdated the peak T cell response. In a largely white British group with more females than males, clonal diversity was possibly underestimated.

Concerning this clone: No antigen is known for it.

The CDR3 has 14 residues. Per germline, CDR1 ENHRY and CDR2 SYGVKD. Trimming left V 8 bases short and J 0 bases short, with 11 bases between. The chain has TRBV10-3 and TRBJ1-3, with a weak D call TRBD1 (6 bases). This receptor was taken from an adult in good health. Sequenced material: peripheral blood, taken on day 0 of AZD1222 vaccination. CDR3 nucleotides: TGTGCCATCCACAGGGCCCACTCTGGAAACACCATATATTTT. This codes for CAIHRAHSGNTIYF.